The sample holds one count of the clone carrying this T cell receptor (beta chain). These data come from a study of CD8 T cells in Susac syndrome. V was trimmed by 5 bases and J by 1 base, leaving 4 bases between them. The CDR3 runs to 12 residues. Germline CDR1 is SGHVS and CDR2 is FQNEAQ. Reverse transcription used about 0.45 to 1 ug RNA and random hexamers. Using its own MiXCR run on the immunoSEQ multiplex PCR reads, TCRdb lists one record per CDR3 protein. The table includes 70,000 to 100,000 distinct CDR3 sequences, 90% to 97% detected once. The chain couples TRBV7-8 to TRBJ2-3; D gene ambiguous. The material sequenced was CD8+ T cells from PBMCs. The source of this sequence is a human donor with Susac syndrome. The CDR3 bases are TGTGCCAGCAGCCGCCGCACAGATACGCAGTATTTT. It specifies CASSRRTDTQYF. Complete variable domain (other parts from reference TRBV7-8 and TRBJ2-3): GAGVSQSPRYKVAKRGQDVALRCDPISGHVSLFWYQQALGQGPEFLTYFQNEAQLDKSGLPSDRFFAERPEGSVSTLKIQRTQQEDSAVYLCASSRRTDTQYFGPGTRLTVL.